This T cell receptor (beta chain) came from a study of CD8 T cells in ankylosing spondylitis. As regards this clonotype: What it binds is unknown.

The CDR3 runs 16 residues. Germline lookup yields CDR1 SGHTA and CDR2 FQGNSA. Trimming shortened V by 1 base and J by 0 bases, and 10 bases separated the two germline ends. Researchers built TCR beta libraries using quantitative 5'-RACE with molecular barcodes. TCRdb recomputed calls from the 5' RACE reads with MiXCR, one row per CDR3 protein. Of about 450,000 distinct CDR3 sequences listed, roughly a quarter are singletons. The study, taken as a whole, reports: The disease-linked clones had a CD8+ phenotype and low blood frequencies. Ankylosing spondylitis blood appeared to be characterized by a TCR beta motif of eight highly homologous variants. In ankylosing spondylitis patients, matched synovial fluid reportedly showed significant enrichment of disease-linked clones.

The specimen sequenced was blood, either unsorted or a sorted T cell fraction (not recorded which). The chain recombines TRBV7-2 with TRBJ1-5; D is uncertain. This sequence was found in a male donor with ankylosing spondylitis. DNA for the CDR3: TGTGCCAGCAGCTTAGTTGCAGGAAATAGCAATCAGCCCCAGCATTTT. Translating gives CASSLVAGNSNQPQHF. Filled out from reference TRBV7-2 and TRBJ1-5, the complete variable domain reads GAGVSQSPSNKVTEKGKDVELRCDPISGHTALYWYRQSLGQGLEFLIYFQGNSAPDKSGLPSDRFSAERTGGSVSTLTIQRTQQEDSAVYLCASSLVAGNSNQPQHFGDGTRLSIL.